This T cell receptor beta chain was captured by sequencing in a study of beta chain features in type 1 diabetes. Study results and caveats: Moderate but significant shortening of TCRB CDR3s was recorded in all four CD4+ subsets from Type 1 diabetes patients. cDNA-based reads could over-represent cells with high TCR expression. PCR might pick shorter templates more often, in the same way for patients and controls.

The V gene's germline CDR1 is SGDLS and CDR2 YYNGEE. V lost 4 bases, J lost 5 bases, and 12 bases lay in between. The length of the CDR3 is 14 residues. As for this clone: What it recognizes is unknown.

CD4+ cells of the naive, central memory, regulatory and stem cell-like memory types were sorted via CD45RO/CCR7/CD25/CD127/CD95/CD27. Expressed TCRB transcripts were sequenced because the entire RNA isolate underwent reverse transcription. This table comes from immunoSEQ multiplex PCR, and its TCRdb copy is limited to in-frame clones, with some not included. The sample shows around 25,000 clones, under 75% of them seen only once. The receptor's source is a man aged 18-30 years with type 1 diabetes. The specimen was Tregs from blood. V gene TRBV9 combines with J gene TRBJ2-2; a possible D gene is TRBD2 (5 bases). The CDR3 loop reads CASSPRWRTGELFF. CDR3 in DNA: TGTGCCAGCAGCCCCAGATGGAGGACCGGGGAGCTGTTTTTT.